Listed here are 20 T cell receptor beta chains from one sample, sequenced in a study of T cell changes during pregnancy in multiple sclerosis. TCRdb's table, derived via immunoSEQ multiplex PCR, lists solely in-frame clones and lacks some. The sample lists 35,000 to 55,000 clones; around 92% were seen once. The sequences come from peripheral blood, collected in the third trimester of pregnancy. These receptors all stem from a female donor with multiple sclerosis, enrolled in a pregnancy study.

The chain has TRBV6-5 and TRBJ2-2; D is unresolved. CDR3 length: 13 residues. Per germline, CDR1 MNHEY and CDR2 SVGAGI. Trimming shortened V by 6 bases and J by 3 bases, and 8 bases separated the two germline ends. This CDR3 is CASRVADTGELFF. CDR3 nucleotide sequence: TGTGCCAGCAGGGTGGCCGACACCGGGGAGCTGTTTTTT.

The chain employs TRBV5-8 and TRBJ2-5; 11 bases are a match to TRBD1. Germline CDR1 is SGHTS and CDR2 is YDEGEE. This CDR3 region has 17 residues. V lost 0 bases to trimming and J lost 3 bases; unmatched junction nucleotides: 7. CDR3 sequence reads: CASSLVIGTGGKETQYF. Here the CDR3 DNA reads TGTGCCAGCAGCTTGGTGATCGGGACAGGGGGAAAAGAGACCCAGTACTTC.

The chain is built from TRBV21-1 and TRBJ1-2; the D call in the table, TRBD1, was not verified against the DNA. TRBV21-1 is reported as a pseudogene. The CDR3 is 18 amino acids. CDR3 DNA: TGTGCCAGCAGCAAAAAAACCGGGACAGGGAAAGGATTCTATGGCTACACCTTC. Translated: CASSKKTGTGKGFYGYTF.

J is TRBJ1-1 and V is TRBV19; 10 bases map to TRBD1. The CDR3 loop spans 16 amino acids. V shed 4 bases and J 7 bases; nucleotides not matched to a gene: 12. Germline V gives CDR1 LNHDA, CDR2 SQIVND (reference sequence). The CDR3, as DNA: TGTGCCAGTAGTACCCGTCCCGGGACAGGGGCCGATGAAGCTTTCTTT. This sequence encodes CASSTRPGTGADEAFF.

The gene calls are TRBV28 and TRBJ2-6, with D perhaps TRBD1 (6 bases). Germline lookup yields CDR1 MDHEN and CDR2 SYDVKM. This CDR3 has 18 residues. Deletions cut 6 bases from V and 0 bases from J, with 18 bases between. The CDR3 region has the DNA TGTGCCAGCAGGCAAACAGGGTCGATTATCTCTGGGGCCAACGTCCTGACTTTC. This translates into CASRQTGSIISGANVLTF.

The chain combines TRBV4-3 with TRBJ2-2, with D hard to call. Trimming took off 4 bases at V and 6 bases at J, with 9 bases between the two ends. The CDR3 loop spans 13 amino acids. Looked up from germline, CDR1 is LGHNA and CDR2 is YSLEER. The CDR3 DNA reads TGCGCCAGCAGCCCCTGGCTTGCCGGGGAGCTGTTTTTT. Translated, it gives CASSPWLAGELFF.

DNA for the CDR3: TGTGCCAGCAAGCTAGGGACAGGGAGGACCGGGGAGCTGTTTTTT. Encoded protein: CASKLGTGRTGELFF. J is TRBJ2-2 and V is TRBV2; TRBD1 aligns across 9 bases. Germline loops: CDR1 SNHLY, CDR2 FYNNEI. V shed 7 bases, J shed 5 bases, and the junction held 8 bases outside the gene matches. The CDR3 length is 15 residues.

This chain uses TRBV27 with TRBJ2-7; D is possibly TRBD2 (5 bases). Germline V CDR1 and CDR2: MNHEY, SMNVEV (reference sequence). With 4 bases removed from V and 7 bases from J, the gap between germline ends came to 14 bases. The CDR3 loop spans 13 amino acids. In nucleotides, the CDR3 is TGTGCCAGCAGTTACCCGGGCGCGGGTGAGCAGTACTTC. Its protein product is CASSYPGAGEQYF.

Here the CDR3 DNA reads TGTGCCAGCAGTTCCCCGAGCGGGCCAACCTACAATGAGCAGTTCTTC. Translating it yields CASSSPSGPTYNEQFF. V and J are TRBV6-6 and TRBJ2-1; tentatively, D is TRBD2 (6 bases). The CDR3 is 16 amino acids. The ends were cut back, 4 bases at V and 2 bases at J, with 15 bases in the middle. CDR1 and CDR2 (germline): MNHNY, SVGAGI (reference sequence).

In this sample, this clone turned up once. The chain joins TRBV28 to TRBJ1-4; 10 bases agree with TRBD1. CDR1 is MDHEN and CDR2 is SYDVKM in the germline V gene. This CDR3 region has 14 residues. V lost 6 bases, J lost 8 bases, and 6 bases stayed unmatched. CDR3 loop: CASRGQGPGEKLFF. In DNA, the CDR3 is TGTGCCAGCAGGGGACAGGGGCCGGGGGAAAAACTGTTTTTT.

The chain recombines TRBV27 with TRBJ2-1; TRBD2 agrees at 7 bases. This CDR3 region has 13 residues. CDR1 and CDR2 (germline): MNHEY, SMNVEV (reference sequence). Trimming removed 5 bases from V and 7 bases from J; junction bases left unmatched: 5. Written as DNA, the CDR3 is TGTGCCAGCAGTACCGGACTAGTTAATGAGCAGTTCTTC. It is translated as CASSTGLVNEQFF.

V gene TRBV27 combines with J gene TRBJ2-6; D is possibly TRBD2 (5 bases). Trimming left V 4 bases short and J 6 bases short, with 10 bases between. Germline V gene data show CDR1 as MNHEY and CDR2 as SMNVEV (reference sequence). This CDR3 has 14 amino acids. CDR3 in DNA: TGTGCCAGCAGTTCCGGACTGGTGGCCAACGTCCTGACTTTC. Its translation is CASSSGLVANVLTF.

The gene calls are TRBV9 and TRBJ2-7, with D possibly matching TRBD2 (6 bases). The CDR3 is 14 amino acids. The V and J ends lost 2 bases and 0 bases respectively, with 9 bases between them. The V gene's germline CDR1 is SGDLS and CDR2 YYNGEE. The CDR3 sequence: CASSVVGSSYEQYF. The CDR3 DNA reads TGTGCCAGCAGCGTCGTCGGGAGCTCCTACGAGCAGTACTTC.

The CDR3 is CASSLSDRATGELFF. In DNA form, the CDR3 reads TGTGCCAGCAGTTTATCTGACAGGGCCACCGGGGAGCTGTTTTTT. The V and J genes are TRBV27 and TRBJ2-2; 7 bases match TRBD1. The V segment lost 0 bases and the J segment 4 bases; nucleotides outside the gene matches: 2. Looked up from germline, CDR1 is MNHEY and CDR2 is SMNVEV (reference sequence). This CDR3 region has 15 residues.

V gene TRBV2 combines with J gene TRBJ1-1, with 7 bases identical to TRBD1. V shed 6 bases, J shed 5 bases, and the junction held 9 bases outside the gene matches. The CDR3 contains 14 residues. Germline assignment: CDR1 SNHLY and CDR2 FYNNEI. CDR3 residues: CASRERAGGTEAFF. CDR3 in DNA: TGTGCCAGCAGGGAGAGGGCAGGGGGTACTGAAGCTTTCTTT.

V gene TRBV19 combines with J gene TRBJ2-1; 9 bases agree with TRBD2. The CDR3 spans 14 residues. J lost 15 bases, V lost 5 bases, and 14 bases had no gene match. Germline lookup yields CDR1 LNHDA and CDR2 SQIVND (reference sequence). This CDR3 is CASSVQAGGPQRFF. In nucleotides, the CDR3 is TGTGCCAGTAGTGTACAAGCGGGAGGACCGCAAAGGTTCTTC.

The CDR3 protein is CASSLVNTQYF. CDR3 DNA: TGTGCCAGCAGCTTAGTAAATACGCAGTATTTT. V is TRBV7-2 and J is TRBJ2-3; D is uncertain. The germline V gene encodes CDR1 SGHTA and CDR2 FQGNSA. V lost 1 base, J lost 7 bases, and 3 bases lay in between. The CDR3 runs to 11 residues.

This chain joins TRBV4-2 and TRBJ2-1; D ambiguous. This CDR3 contains 15 residues. CDR1 is LGHNA, CDR2 YNFKEQ, per germline. With 1 base removed from V and 0 bases from J, the gap between germline ends came to 7 bases. The CDR3 DNA follows: TGTGCCAGCAGCCAAGCCCTAAGCTCCTACAATGAGCAGTTCTTC. It specifies CASSQALSSYNEQFF.

The V and J genes are TRBV6-5 and TRBJ1-4; 11 nucleotides match TRBD1. The CDR3 consists of 14 residues. CDR1 is MNHEY and CDR2 is SVGAGI in the germline V gene. V was pared by 5 bases and J by 8 bases, with 4 bases of the junction left unmatched. CDR3 protein: CASSGQGAGEKLFF. The CDR3 DNA is TGTGCCAGCAGTGGACAGGGGGCAGGGGAAAAACTGTTTTTT.

The chain links TRBV9 to TRBJ1-1; D unresolved. CDR1 SGDLS and CDR2 YYNGEE come from the germline V gene. V was pared by 0 bases and J by 4 bases, with 7 bases between. This CDR3 contains 13 residues. DNA of the CDR3: TGTGCCAGCAGCGTAGACTTTTCCACTGAAGCTTTCTTT. Amino acid sequence: CASSVDFSTEAFF.